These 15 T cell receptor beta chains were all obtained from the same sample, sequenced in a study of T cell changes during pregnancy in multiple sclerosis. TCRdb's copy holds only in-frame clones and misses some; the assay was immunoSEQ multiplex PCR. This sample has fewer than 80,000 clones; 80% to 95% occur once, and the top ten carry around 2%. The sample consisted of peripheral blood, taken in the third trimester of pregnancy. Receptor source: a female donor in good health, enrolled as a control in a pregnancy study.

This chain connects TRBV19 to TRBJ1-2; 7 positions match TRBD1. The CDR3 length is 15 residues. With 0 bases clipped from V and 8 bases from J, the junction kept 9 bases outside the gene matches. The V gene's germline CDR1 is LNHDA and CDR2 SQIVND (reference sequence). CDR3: CASSIDFTGVGGYTF. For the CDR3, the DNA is TGTGCCAGTAGTATAGACTTTACAGGGGTCGGAGGCTACACCTTC.

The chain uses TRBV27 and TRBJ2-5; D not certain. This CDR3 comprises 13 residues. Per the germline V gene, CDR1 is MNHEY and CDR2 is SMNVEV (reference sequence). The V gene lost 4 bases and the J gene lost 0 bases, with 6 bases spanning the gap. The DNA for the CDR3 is TGTGCCAGCAGTTCCCTGTACCAAGAGACCCAGTACTTC. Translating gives CASSSLYQETQYF.

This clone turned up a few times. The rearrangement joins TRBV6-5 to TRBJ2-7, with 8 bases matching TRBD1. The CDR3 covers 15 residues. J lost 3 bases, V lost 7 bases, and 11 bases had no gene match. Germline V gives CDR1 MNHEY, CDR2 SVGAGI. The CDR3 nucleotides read TGTGCCAGCATTCCTTCAGGGGGCCTCCTCTACGAGCAGTACTTC. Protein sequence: CASIPSGGLLYEQYF.

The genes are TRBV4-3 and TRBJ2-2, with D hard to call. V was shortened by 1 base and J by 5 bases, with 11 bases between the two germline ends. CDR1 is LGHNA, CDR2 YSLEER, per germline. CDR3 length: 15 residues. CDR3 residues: CASSQVPLETGELFF. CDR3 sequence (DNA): TGCGCCAGCAGCCAAGTTCCGTTGGAGACCGGGGAGCTGTTTTTT.

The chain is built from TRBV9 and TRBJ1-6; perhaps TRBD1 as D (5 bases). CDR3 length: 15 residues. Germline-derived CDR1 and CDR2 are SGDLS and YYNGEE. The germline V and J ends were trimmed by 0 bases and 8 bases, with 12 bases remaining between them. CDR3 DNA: TGTGCCAGCAGCGTAGGGGGCAGGGCTGATTCACCCCTCCACTTT. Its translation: CASSVGGRADSPLHF.

CDR3 DNA sequence: TGTGCCAGCAGTTTAGCGGGGACTAGTGGGCTAAATGAGCAGTTCTTC. Encoded protein: CASSLAGTSGLNEQFF. This chain joins TRBV27 and TRBJ2-1; TRBD2 matches 8 bases. The trim removed 2 bases at V and 7 bases at J, leaving 10 bases unmatched. The CDR3 spans 16 residues. Germline loops: CDR1 MNHEY, CDR2 SMNVEV (reference sequence).

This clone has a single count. The CDR3 DNA is TGTGCTAGTGCCCAACAGGGCCCCTCTTCGGAACTGTTTTTT. Translating it yields CASAQQGPSSELFF. This chain uses TRBV12-5 with TRBJ1-4, with D possibly being TRBD1 (6 bases). V was trimmed by 7 bases and J by 12 bases, leaving 21 bases between them. Germline V gene sequence: CDR1 LGHNT, CDR2 FRNRAP. This CDR3 has 14 amino acids.

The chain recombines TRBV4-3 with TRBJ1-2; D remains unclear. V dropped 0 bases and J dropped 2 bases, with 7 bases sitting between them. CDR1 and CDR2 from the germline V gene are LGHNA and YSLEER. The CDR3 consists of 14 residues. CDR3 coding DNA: TGCGCCAGCAGCCAAGAGGTCGGGAACTATGGCTACACCTTC. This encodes CASSQEVGNYGYTF.

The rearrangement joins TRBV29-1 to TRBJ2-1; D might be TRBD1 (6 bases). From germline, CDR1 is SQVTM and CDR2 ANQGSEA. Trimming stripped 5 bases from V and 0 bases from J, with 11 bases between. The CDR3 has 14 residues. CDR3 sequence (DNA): TGCAGCGTTCGACAGGTTCTCTCCTACAATGAGCAGTTCTTC. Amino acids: CSVRQVLSYNEQFF.

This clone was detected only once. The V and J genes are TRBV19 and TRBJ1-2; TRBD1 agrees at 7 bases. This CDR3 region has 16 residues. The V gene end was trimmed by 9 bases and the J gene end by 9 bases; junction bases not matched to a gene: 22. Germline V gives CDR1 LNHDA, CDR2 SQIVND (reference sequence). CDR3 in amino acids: CASAPSPPGTVLRYTF. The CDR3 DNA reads TGTGCCAGCGCCCCAAGTCCTCCCGGGACAGTCCTTCGCTACACCTTC. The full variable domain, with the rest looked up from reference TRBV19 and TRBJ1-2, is DGGITQSPKYLFRKEGQNVTLSCEQNLNHDAMYWYRQDPGQGLRLIYYSQIVNDFQKGDIAEGYSVSREKKESFPLTVTSAQKNPTAFYLCASAPSPPGTVLRYTFGSGTRLTVV.

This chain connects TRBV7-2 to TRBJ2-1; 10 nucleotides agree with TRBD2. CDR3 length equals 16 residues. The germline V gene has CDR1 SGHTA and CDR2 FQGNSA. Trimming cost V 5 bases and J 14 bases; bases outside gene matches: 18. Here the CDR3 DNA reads TGTGCCAGCAGCGCCCCTAGCGGGAGTTCGTTAGGTAAAAAGTTCTTC. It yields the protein CASSAPSGSSLGKKFF.

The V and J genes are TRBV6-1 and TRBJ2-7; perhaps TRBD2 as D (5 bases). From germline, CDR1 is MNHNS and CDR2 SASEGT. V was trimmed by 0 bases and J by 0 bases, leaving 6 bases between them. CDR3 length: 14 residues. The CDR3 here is CASSEAGSSYEQYF. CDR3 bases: TGTGCCAGCAGTGAAGCAGGGAGCTCCTACGAGCAGTACTTC.

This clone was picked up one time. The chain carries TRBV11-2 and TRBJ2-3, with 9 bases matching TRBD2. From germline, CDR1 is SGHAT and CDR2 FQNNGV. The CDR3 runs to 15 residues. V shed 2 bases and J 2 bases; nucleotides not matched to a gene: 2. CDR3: CASSLLAGVTDTQYF. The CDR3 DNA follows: TGTGCCAGCAGCTTATTAGCGGGGGTCACAGATACGCAGTATTTT.

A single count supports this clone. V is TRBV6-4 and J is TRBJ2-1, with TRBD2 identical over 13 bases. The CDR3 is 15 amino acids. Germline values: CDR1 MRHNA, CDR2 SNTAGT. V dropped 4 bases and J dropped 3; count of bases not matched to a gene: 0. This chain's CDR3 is CASSGTSGSYNEQFF. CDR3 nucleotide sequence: TGTGCCAGCAGTGGGACTAGCGGGAGCTACAATGAGCAGTTCTTC.

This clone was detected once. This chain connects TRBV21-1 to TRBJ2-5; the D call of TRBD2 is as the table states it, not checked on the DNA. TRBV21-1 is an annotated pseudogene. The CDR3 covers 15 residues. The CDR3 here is CASSKAREFEETQYF. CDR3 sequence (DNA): TGTGCCAGCAGCAAAGCGAGGGAGTTTGAAGAGACCCAGTACTTC.